A single sample is the source of the 21 T cell receptor beta chains below, sequenced in a study of neoadjuvant anti-PD-1 for oral cavity cancer. Produced via immunoSEQ multiplex PCR; TCRdb's table is partial and in-frame only. The repertoire consists of around 6,500 clones, with 60% to 80% occurring once and the leading ten covering roughly 3.3%. This specimen consisted of PBMCs, obtained before nivolumab (anti-PD-1) treatment. These receptors originate from a person between 40 and 79 years old with oral cavity squamous cell carcinoma.

V is TRBV29-1 and J is TRBJ1-2; perhaps TRBD1 as D (6 bases). Germline V gene lookup returns CDR1 SQVTM and CDR2 ANQGSEA. V was clipped by 3 bases and J by 4 bases, with 24 bases between them. The CDR3 extends over 17 amino acids. As DNA, the CDR3 is TGCAGCGTTGACGCAGGGGCACTCCCCCGCGGTGGCTATGGCTACACCTTC. Translated, it gives CSVDAGALPRGGYGYTF.

Only a few counts were recorded for this clone. J is TRBJ2-5 and V is TRBV9; D might be TRBD1 (6 bases). The CDR3 length is 14 residues. The V end was cut by 1 base, the J end by 1 base, with 8 bases between. The germline V gene has CDR1 SGDLS and CDR2 YYNGEE. CDR3 in amino acids: CASSVPDSQETQYF. The CDR3 nucleotides are TGTGCCAGCAGCGTACCGGACAGCCAAGAGACCCAGTACTTC.

This chain connects TRBV7-2 to TRBJ2-7, with 10 bases matching TRBD1. Germline loops: CDR1 SGHTA, CDR2 FQGNSA. With 6 bases clipped from V and 2 bases from J, the junction kept 4 bases outside the gene matches. This CDR3 has 14 residues. CDR3 nucleotides: TGTGCCAGCAGTCGGGACAGGGGCACCTACGAGCAGTACTTC. Protein sequence: CASSRDRGTYEQYF. Together with reference TRBV7-2 and TRBJ2-7, the CDR3 gives the full variable domain: GAGVSQSPSNKVTEKGKDVELRCDPISGHTALYWYRQSLGQGLEFLIYFQGNSAPDKSGLPSDRFSAERTGGSVSTLTIQRTQQEDSAVYLCASSRDRGTYEQYFGPGTRLTVT.

The table lists this clone with a count of one. The genes are TRBV7-2 and TRBJ1-2, with a weak D call TRBD1 (5 bases). Germline assignment: CDR1 SGHTA and CDR2 FQGNSA. This CDR3 has 15 amino acids. With 4 bases removed from V and 2 bases from J, the gap between germline ends came to 14 bases. The CDR3 coding sequence is TGTGCCAGCAGCTCACAGACCGGGGCCAACTATGGCTACACCTTC. Its protein is CASSSQTGANYGYTF.

This clone was recorded once. The rearrangement joins TRBV7-2 to TRBJ1-2; a possible D gene is TRBD1 (5 bases). The CDR3 has 15 amino acids. V was pared by 5 bases and J by 0 bases, with 13 bases between. CDR1 and CDR2 from the germline V gene are SGHTA and FQGNSA. CDR3 nucleotide sequence: TGTGCCAGCAGCGAGGGGCAGCCTCCTAACTATGGCTACACCTTC. It codes for CASSEGQPPNYGYTF.

This rearrangement joins TRBV29-1 to TRBJ1-2; tentative D call: TRBD1 (5 bases). Germline CDR1 SQVTM, CDR2 ANQGSEA. V lost 4 bases to trimming and J lost 3 bases, with 12 bases between them. The CDR3 is made up of 13 amino acids. In nucleotides, the CDR3 is TGCAGCGTTGGCGACAGCAACTACTATGGCTACACCTTC. Amino acids: CSVGDSNYYGYTF.

The rearrangement uses TRBV7-9 and TRBJ1-1, with D possibly TRBD1 on 5 matching bases. V was trimmed by 5 bases and J by 0 bases, leaving 13 bases between them. This CDR3 is built from 15 residues. Per the germline V gene, CDR1 is SEHNR and CDR2 is FQNEAQ (reference sequence). CDR3: CASSPPGRLNTEAFF. DNA for the CDR3: TGTGCCAGCAGCCCCCCGGGACGCCTGAACACTGAAGCTTTCTTT.

The rearrangement links TRBV19 to TRBJ2-5; D is unresolved. Germline CDR1 and CDR2: LNHDA and SQIVND (reference sequence). The CDR3 runs to 14 residues. Trimming took 1 base from V and 7 from J, leaving 13 bases between them. The CDR3 spells CASSIGRTVGTQYF. The CDR3 DNA is TGTGCCAGTAGTATAGGGCGTACAGTGGGGACCCAGTACTTC.

This chain connects TRBV7-6 to TRBJ2-7; D call uncertain. V lost 4 bases and J lost 6, with 13 bases in between. This CDR3 is built from 13 residues. Germline V gene data show CDR1 as SGHVS and CDR2 as FNYEAQ. The CDR3, as DNA: TGTGCCAGCAGCTCAATCAATACTCTCGAGCAGTACTTC. The encoded protein is CASSSINTLEQYF. Based on the CDR3 plus reference TRBV7-6 and TRBJ2-7, the full variable domain is GAGVSQSPRYKVTKRGQDVALRCDPISGHVSLYWYRQALGQGPEFLTYFNYEAQQDKSGLPNDRFSAERPEGSISTLTIQRTEQRDSAMYRCASSSINTLEQYFGPGTRLTVT.

This chain joins TRBV6-6 and TRBJ1-4, with D maybe TRBD1 (6 bases). The CDR3 consists of 14 residues. The V and J ends lost 5 bases and 5 bases respectively, with 12 bases between them. CDR1 and CDR2 from the germline V gene are MNHNY and SVGAGI (reference sequence). CDR3 in amino acids: CASSPGQQNEKLFF. The CDR3 DNA reads as TGTGCCAGCAGTCCCGGACAGCAGAATGAAAAACTGTTTTTT.

The rearrangement links TRBV4-3 to TRBJ2-3; weak D call: TRBD1 (6 bases). V lost 1 base and J 0 bases, leaving 8 bases between the germline ends. CDR1 is LGHNA, CDR2 YSLEER, per germline. This CDR3 contains 15 residues. The chain's CDR3 is CASSQGQASTDTQYF. The CDR3 DNA reads as TGCGCCAGCAGCCAAGGACAGGCTAGCACAGATACGCAGTATTTT.

This clone was observed a handful of times. The chain employs TRBV6-1 and TRBJ1-2, with 8 bases lining up with TRBD1. The V and J ends lost 0 bases and 4 bases, in that order; junction bases with no gene match: 10. The CDR3 length is 17 residues. In germline, CDR1 is MNHNS, CDR2 SASEGT. This CDR3 reads CASSEAFTGGSRYGYTF. The DNA for the CDR3 is TGTGCCAGCAGTGAAGCCTTCACAGGGGGTAGTCGCTATGGCTACACCTTC.

The sample holds a few counts of this clone. This sequence joins TRBV6-5 and TRBJ2-5, with D maybe TRBD2 (7 bases). The CDR3 spans 14 residues. The germline V gene encodes CDR1 MNHEY and CDR2 SVGAGI. The ends were cut back, 3 bases at V and 5 bases at J, with 13 bases in the middle. The chain's CDR3 is CASSYGGARETQYF. For the CDR3, the DNA is TGTGCCAGCAGTTATGGGGGGGCCAGGGAGACCCAGTACTTC.

The V gene is TRBV19, the J gene TRBJ1-2; D call uncertain. The V end was cut by 3 bases, the J end by 0 bases, with 8 bases between. CDR3 length: 14 amino acids. Germline V gene sequence: CDR1 LNHDA, CDR2 SQIVND (reference sequence). The CDR3 protein is CASSMARANYGYTF. The CDR3 DNA reads TGTGCCAGTAGTATGGCGAGAGCTAACTATGGCTACACCTTC.

This clone showed up just a few times. The chain is built from TRBV6-1 and TRBJ1-1; D is uncertain. V was shortened by 6 bases and J by 3 bases, with 14 bases between the two germline ends. Germline CDR1 and CDR2: MNHNS and SASEGT. This CDR3 is 14 amino acids long. The CDR3 DNA reads as TGTGCCAGCAGGGTCCTTACGGGGTACACTGAAGCTTTCTTT. Encoded protein: CASRVLTGYTEAFF.

Regarding this clone: A junction boundary mismatches the germline segment, possibly from a read error. CDR3 nucleotide sequence: TGTGCCAGCAGCACCCTACTAGGGGGTGGGGCCAACATCCTGACTTTC. It is translated as CASSTLLGGGANILTF. The V and J genes are TRBV9 and TRBJ2-6; the D gene is possibly TRBD1 (6 bases). Germline lookup yields CDR1 SGDLS and CDR2 YYNGEE. This CDR3 comprises 16 residues.

The chain joins TRBV7-9 to TRBJ1-2, with D perhaps TRBD1 (5 bases). Germline loops: CDR1 SEHNR, CDR2 FQNEAQ (reference sequence). V lost 5 bases and J 5 bases, leaving 15 bases between the germline ends. This CDR3 spans 14 amino acids. The CDR3 reads CASSAQGSLYGYTF. In DNA form, the CDR3 reads TGTGCCAGCAGCGCCCAGGGCAGCTTGTATGGCTACACCTTC.

V gene TRBV11-2 combines with J gene TRBJ1-2; D may be TRBD1 (5 bases). The germline V gene has CDR1 SGHAT and CDR2 FQNNGV. There are 14 residues in the CDR3. Trimming removed 2 bases at V and 3 bases at J, with 10 bases between. The DNA of the CDR3 is TGTGCCAGCAGCTTAAGTCAGGGTGACTATGGCTACACCTTC. It yields the protein CASSLSQGDYGYTF.

This rearrangement joins TRBV6-9 to TRBJ1-2; TRBD1 is a possible D gene (5 bases). The ends were cut back, 4 bases at V and 9 bases at J, with 27 bases in the middle. Germline V lookup: CDR1 MNHGY, CDR2 SVAAGI. The length of the CDR3 is 17 residues. The CDR3 loop reads CASSCPGATVIAGSYTF. DNA of the CDR3: TGTGCCAGCAGTTGCCCTGGGGCGACAGTAATTGCCGGTAGCTACACCTTC.

The rearrangement joins TRBV19 to TRBJ1-2; a possible D gene is TRBD1 (6 bases). Looked up from germline, CDR1 is LNHDA and CDR2 is SQIVND (reference sequence). The CDR3 spans 14 residues. V shed 3 bases and J shed 2 bases, with 10 bases lying between them. CDR3 amino acids: CASSMGRGNYGYTF. The CDR3 nucleotides read TGTGCCAGTAGTATGGGCAGGGGAAACTATGGCTACACCTTC.

V and J are TRBV6-5 and TRBJ2-4; 7 nucleotides align to TRBD1. This CDR3 is 14 amino acids long. J gave up 8 bases and V 3 bases, and 7 bases lay outside the gene matches. The germline V gene has CDR1 MNHEY and CDR2 SVGAGI. CDR3 region: CASSYDRDRDIQYF. The CDR3 nucleotides are TGTGCCAGCAGTTATGACAGGGACCGGGACATTCAGTACTTC.